The source of this T cell receptor (beta chain) is a study of shared T cell receptors in the human thymus. The CDR3 consists of 14 residues. Per germline, CDR1 MDHEN and CDR2 SYDVKM. Trimming took off 7 bases at V and 2 bases at J, with 14 bases between the two ends. Method: immunoSEQ multiplex PCR; TCRdb's copy keeps in-frame clones and lacks some. The table has 600,000 or so clones, around 87% seen once. The sample also formed part of further work on human thymus T cells. That work adds: The donors were infants in Finland with congenital heart defects, otherwise immunologically healthy. Corrective heart surgery yielded resections, and these provided the thymus tissue. Usage of V and J genes appeared biased in thymic and blood repertoires. Unrelated individuals had highly overlapping thymic repertoires, as reported in related research.

The material sequenced was thymocytes. This clonotype originated in a boy in the first two years of life with a congenital heart defect. This rearrangement joins TRBV28 to TRBJ1-2; the D gene is possibly TRBD1 (6 bases). In DNA, the CDR3 is TGTGCCAGCACCGAAACCGACAGGAACTATGGCTACACCTTC. This gives the protein CASTETDRNYGYTF.